This T cell receptor beta chain was observed in a study of Graves' ophthalmopathy and Graves' hyperthyroidism. The V gene's germline CDR1 is DFQATT and CDR2 SNEGSKA (reference sequence). This CDR3 is 14 amino acids long. V was cut by 1 base and J by 1 base, with 10 bases left in between. Amplifying from RNA transcripts, the study obtained TCR beta CDR3 regions. The workflow started with a first-round RT-PCR run with HTBI primers and then moved on to a second-round multiplex PCR. TCRdb reprocessed the multiplex PCR reads via MiXCR and lists one record per CDR3 protein. The table records 560,000 or so distinct CDR3 sequences, roughly 39% of them present only once. This clonotype appeared a few times. Clinical symptoms, serum thyroxine, TRAb, thyroid ultrasound and orbital computed tomography determined diagnosis.

This TCR was recovered from an adult man with Graves' hyperthyroidism. Sequencing input: peripheral blood or thyroid tissue (not recorded which). V and J are TRBV20-1 and TRBJ2-5; D unclear. The CDR3 here is CSARAPEIQETQYF. The DNA for the CDR3 is TGCAGTGCTAGAGCTCCAGAAATCCAAGAGACCCAGTACTTC.